What follows are 11 T cell receptor beta chains derived from one specimen sequenced in a study of cytomegalovirus exposure and HLA in healthy donors. The PCR had 60 Vbeta and 13 Jbeta primers. Clones were sequenced by immunoSEQ multiplex PCR, and TCRdb holds only the in-frame ones, with some missing. The sample yields more than 100,000 clones, 75% to 90% seen once. The sample taken for sequencing was PBMCs. Receptors originate from a man in his thirties or forties in good health and CMV-seronegative.

The chain combines TRBV7-2 with TRBJ2-3, with 8 bases aligning to TRBD2. The ends lost 6 bases at V and 5 bases at J; junction bases unmatched: 10. Germline V gene lookup returns CDR1 SGHTA and CDR2 FQGNSA. The CDR3 loop spans 15 amino acids. This CDR3 reads CASRPSGTRIDTQYF. The CDR3, as DNA: TGTGCCAGCAGACCCTCCGGGACTAGAATAGATACGCAGTATTTT. The full variable domain, completed using reference TRBV7-2 and TRBJ2-3, is GAGVSQSPSNKVTEKGKDVELRCDPISGHTALYWYRQSLGQGLEFLIYFQGNSAPDKSGLPSDRFSAERTGGSVSTLTIQRTQQEDSAVYLCASRPSGTRIDTQYFGPGTRLTVL.

The chain joins TRBV7-9 to TRBJ1-2; D is unclear. V shed 5 bases and J shed 6 bases, with 10 bases lying between them. The CDR3 consists of 12 residues. The germline V gene encodes CDR1 SEHNR and CDR2 FQNEAQ (reference sequence). CDR3 sequence: CASSLRIDGYTF. Here the CDR3 DNA reads TGTGCCAGCAGCCTACGAATTGATGGCTACACCTTC. The whole variable domain, filled in from reference TRBV7-9 and TRBJ1-2, reads DTGVSQNPRHKITKRGQNVTFRCDPISEHNRLYWYRQTLGQGPEFLTYFQNEAQLEKSRLLSDRFSAERPKGSFSTLEIQRTEQGDSAMYLCASSLRIDGYTFGSGTRLTVV.

In DNA form, the CDR3 reads TGCGCCAGCAGTCAATCCCAGGGCCAGGGGGTTCTTTCGAACACTGAAGCTTTCTTT. This translates into CASSQSQGQGVLSNTEAFF. This chain uses TRBV23-1 with TRBJ1-1, with 7 nucleotides matching TRBD1. TRBV23-1 counts as an open reading frame of uncertain function. This CDR3 region has 19 residues. The V segment lost 0 bases and the J segment 1 base; nucleotides outside the gene matches: 14.

This clone was counted once. This chain connects TRBV10-3 to TRBJ2-3; D gene ambiguous. Germline-derived CDR1 and CDR2 are ENHRY and SYGVKD. This CDR3 has 13 residues. V was pared by 6 bases and J by 4 bases, with 11 bases between. CDR3 nucleotides: TGTGCCATCAGAATCCTAGGTGCAGATACGCAGTATTTT. Protein: CAIRILGADTQYF.

The chain employs TRBV5-1 and TRBJ2-3; D might be TRBD2 (5 bases). Germline CDR1 reads SGHRS; CDR2 reads YFSETQ. The CDR3 covers 16 residues. Trimming cost V 0 bases and J 1 base, with 12 bases left between them. CDR3 loop: CASSLAPGVGTDTQYF. The CDR3 DNA sequence: TGCGCCAGCAGCTTGGCGCCCGGGGTTGGCACAGATACGCAGTATTTT.

This clone has more than one count but fewer than ten. The J gene is TRBJ2-7, the V gene TRBV29-1; 7 bases map to TRBD1. The germline V gene encodes CDR1 SQVTM and CDR2 ANQGSEA. The CDR3 consists of 14 residues. Losses at the gene ends were 4 bases for V and 4 bases for J; bases not matched to a gene: 10. The CDR3 DNA sequence: TGCAGCGTTGGGGGCCGGGACAGCCTTTACGAGCAGTACTTC. This sequence encodes CSVGGRDSLYEQYF.

In its sample, this clone was seen a few times. The rearrangement links TRBV27 to TRBJ1-2; TRBD1 might be the D (5 bases). Between the trimmed V and J ends, which lost 2 bases and 8 bases, there was a span of 15 bases. This CDR3 region has 14 residues. Germline-derived CDR1 and CDR2 are MNHEY and SMNVEV (reference sequence). The CDR3 DNA is TGTGCCAGCAGTTTAAATCCGGGACTAAAAGGCTACACCTTC. This translates into CASSLNPGLKGYTF.

The V call is TRBV6-6, the J call TRBJ2-3; D is perhaps TRBD1 (6 bases). Trimming took 7 bases from V and 1 from J, leaving 9 bases between them. The CDR3 length is 13 residues. Germline V gene sequence: CDR1 MNHNY, CDR2 SVGAGI (reference sequence). CDR3 sequence: CASMGAGTDTQYF. Written as DNA, the CDR3 is TGTGCCAGCATGGGGGCTGGCACAGATACGCAGTATTTT.

As to this clone: The sample holds other DNA sequences that translate to the same CDR3. CDR3 sequence: CASSTRHGGTEAFF. CDR3 coding DNA: TGTGCCAGTAGTACCCGGCACGGGGGGACTGAAGCTTTCTTT. This chain links TRBV19 with TRBJ1-1; weak D call: TRBD1 (5 bases). CDR1 is LNHDA and CDR2 is SQIVND in the germline V gene (reference sequence). This CDR3 region has 14 residues. The V end lost 4 bases, the J end lost 5 bases, and 14 bases lay between the germline ends.

The chain employs TRBV25-1 and TRBJ2-7, with TRBD1 matching over 9 bases. V lost 2 bases and J lost 5; bases outside the gene matches: 4. This CDR3 comprises 14 residues. CDR1 and CDR2 (germline): MGHDK, SYGVNS. The CDR3 spells CASSERDRDNEQYF. The CDR3, as DNA: TGTGCCAGCAGTGAAAGGGACAGGGACAACGAGCAGTACTTC.

This chain uses TRBV5-4 with TRBJ1-3, with D maybe TRBD1 (5 bases). The CDR3 sequence is 16 residues long. Germline CDR1 is SGHNT and CDR2 is YYREEE (reference sequence). Trimming removed 4 bases at V and 3 bases at J, with 17 bases between. The CDR3 nucleotides are TGTGCCAGCAGCGGTGGGGCCAGGGAGGATGGAAACACCATATATTTT. Its translation is CASSGGAREDGNTIYF.